The 27 T cell receptor beta chains below were found in one sample sequenced in a study of shared clonotypes between healthy human individuals. Method: immunoSEQ multiplex PCR; TCRdb's copy keeps in-frame clones and lacks some. The sample consists of about 560,000 clones, about 80% of them appearing once. Source material: PBMCs. The receptors shown here come from a middle-aged woman in good health. Some clones in this sample may be carry-over from other donors' samples.

This clone came up once. The chain employs TRBV5-1 and TRBJ2-2, with D perhaps matching TRBD2 (5 bases). CDR1 and CDR2 from the germline V gene are SGHRS and YFSETQ. Trimming removed 4 bases at V and 4 bases at J, with 11 bases between. CDR3 length: 14 residues. The DNA of the CDR3 is TGCGCCAGCAGCCACGGGGTCGGCACCGGGGAGCTGTTTTTT. Its protein product is CASSHGVGTGELFF.

This clone occurred once. The V and J genes are TRBV28 and TRBJ1-3; D gene unclear. The CDR3 contains 17 residues. Germline assignment: CDR1 MDHEN and CDR2 SYDVKM. Trimming stripped 3 bases from V and 0 bases from J, with 15 bases between. CDR3 bases: TGTGCCAGCAGTTTCTACCGCGTGGTGGTCTCTGGAAACACCATATATTTT. As protein: CASSFYRVVVSGNTIYF.

This clone occurred a few times. The genes are TRBV2 and TRBJ2-6; TRBD2 aligns across 7 bases. This CDR3 comprises 16 residues. Germline CDR1 and CDR2: SNHLY and FYNNEI. After removal of 2 bases from V and 0 bases from J, the junction contained 1 base not matched to a gene. CDR3 nucleotides: TGTGCCAGCAGTGAATTAGCGGGCTCTGGGGCCAACGTCCTGACTTTC. It specifies CASSELAGSGANVLTF.

On this clone: Mismatch with germline at one junction end may stem from a read error. The V call is TRBV7-6, the J call TRBJ2-7; 9 nucleotides agree with TRBD2. The germline V gene encodes CDR1 SGHVS and CDR2 FNYEAQ. The CDR3 is 14 amino acids. The CDR3, as DNA: TGTGCCAGCAGCCTAGCGGGATCGTCCTACGAGCAGTACTTC. Translation gives CASSLAGSSYEQYF.

V usage is TRBV19 and J usage is TRBJ1-2; 8 bases fit TRBD1. CDR3 size: 15 residues. Trimming cost V 6 bases and J 5 bases; bases outside gene matches: 11. The germline gives CDR1 LNHDA, CDR2 SQIVND (reference sequence). The CDR3 loop reads CASRVGQGSVYGYTF. The DNA for the CDR3 is TGTGCCAGTAGGGTTGGACAGGGCAGTGTTTATGGCTACACCTTC.

With regard to this clone: The sample holds other DNA sequences that translate to the same CDR3. V and J are TRBV9 and TRBJ2-1; D is ambiguous. CDR1 and CDR2 (germline): SGDLS, YYNGEE. V was cut by 1 base and J by 7 bases, with 12 bases left in between. The CDR3 extends over 14 amino acids. CDR3 DNA sequence: TGTGCCAGCAGCGTATCAGGAGTGGGGAATGAGCAGTTCTTC. Its translation: CASSVSGVGNEQFF.

About this clone: This likely came from a read error, as a far larger clone is one base away. CDR3 region: CACNREFGVDEKLFF. For the CDR3, the DNA is TGTGCCTGCAACAGGGAATTTGGGGTGGATGAAAAACTGTTTTTT. The V call is TRBV30, the J call TRBJ1-4; perhaps TRBD1 as D (6 bases). The CDR3 covers 15 residues. Between the trimmed V and J ends, which lost 6 bases and 6 bases, there was a span of 20 bases. Germline CDR1 and CDR2: GTSNPN and SVGIG (reference sequence).

CDR3 DNA sequence: TGCGCCAGCAGCCAAGCCAGGAACACCGGGGAGCTGTTTTTT. It translates to CASSQARNTGELFF. This chain links TRBV4-1 with TRBJ2-2; D gene ambiguous. The germline V gene encodes CDR1 MGHRA and CDR2 YSYEKL. V lost 1 base to trimming and J lost 1 base, with 4 bases between them. This CDR3 contains 14 residues.

This clone was observed a few times. The genes are TRBV5-1 and TRBJ1-4; no clear D gene. Trimming left V 4 bases short and J 14 bases short, with 24 bases between. Germline CDR1 and CDR2: SGHRS and YFSETQ. The CDR3 loop spans 15 amino acids. CDR3: CASSPGAGRVDSLFF. The DNA for the CDR3 is TGCGCCAGCAGCCCGGGCGCGGGTAGAGTAGATTCCCTGTTTTTT.

This chain connects TRBV5-1 to TRBJ2-7, with D uncertain. Germline V lookup: CDR1 SGHRS, CDR2 YFSETQ. V dropped 4 bases and J dropped 5 bases, with 13 bases sitting between them. This CDR3 region has 13 residues. Here the CDR3 DNA reads TGCGCCAGCAGCACCACGCCAGGTAACGAGCAGTACTTC. Protein product: CASSTTPGNEQYF. Together with reference TRBV5-1 and TRBJ2-7, the CDR3 gives the full variable domain: KAGVTQTPRYLIKTRGQQVTLSCSPISGHRSVSWYQQTPGQGLQFLFEYFSETQRNKGNFPGRFSGRQFSNSRSEMNVSTLELGDSALYLCASSTTPGNEQYFGPGTRLTVT.

The CDR3 region is CASRGQLNTEAFF. The CDR3 DNA sequence: TGCGCCAGCAGGGGACAGCTTAACACTGAAGCTTTCTTT. The V and J genes are TRBV5-1 and TRBJ1-1, with TRBD1 matching 7 bases. The CDR3 runs to 13 residues. Germline V CDR1 and CDR2: SGHRS, YFSETQ. The J segment lost 2 bases and the V segment lost 5 bases, leaving 3 bases of the junction unmatched.

The chain recombines TRBV10-3 with TRBJ2-3; D is unclear. The length of the CDR3 is 14 residues. Trimming pared 4 bases from V and 0 bases from J, leaving 8 bases between. CDR1 and CDR2 from the germline V gene are ENHRY and SYGVKD. The CDR3 DNA follows: TGTGCCATCAGTGCGACCGATAGCACAGATACGCAGTATTTT. This sequence encodes CAISATDSTDTQYF.

The chain is built from TRBV29-1 and TRBJ2-5, with 11 bases lining up with TRBD1. The DNA end favors TRBJ2-7, so the J call may be wrong. CDR1 SQVTM and CDR2 ANQGSEA come from the germline V gene. The CDR3 covers 14 residues. The CDR3 region is CSVLRTGGGYEQYF. The CDR3 DNA sequence: TGCAGCGTTCTAAGGACAGGGGGCGGCTACGAGCAGTACTTC.

This clone was recorded a few times. At one of its ends the junction is not consistent with the germline gene, which may arise from a read error. The genes are TRBV18 and TRBJ1-3; possible D gene TRBD1, 6 bases. Germline V CDR1 and CDR2: KGHSH, LQKENI. The CDR3 totals 13 residues. CDR3 sequence: CASSPNYRDTLLF. For the CDR3, the DNA is TGTGCCAGCTCACCAAATTACCGGGACACCCTCCTATTT.

This CDR3 reads CASSRDREEKLFF. For the CDR3, the DNA is TGTGCCAGCAGTCGGGACAGGGAAGAAAAACTGTTTTTT. This chain connects TRBV2 to TRBJ1-4, with 9 nucleotides matching TRBD1. CDR1 is SNHLY, CDR2 FYNNEI, per germline. The CDR3 contains 13 residues. V was clipped by 5 bases and J by 8 bases; unmatched bases: 3.

This clone was observed once. For the CDR3, the DNA is TGTGCCATCAGTGAGTCTGAGGTCAGCGGGACCTATGGCTACACCTTC. As protein: CAISESEVSGTYGYTF. The J gene is TRBJ1-2, the V gene TRBV10-3, with a tentative D call TRBD1 (5 bases). Looked up from germline, CDR1 is ENHRY and CDR2 is SYGVKD. The CDR3 runs to 16 residues. Trimming pared 0 bases from V and 4 bases from J, leaving 15 bases between.

The V call is TRBV28, the J call TRBJ2-7; the match to TRBD1 covers 9 bases. CDR3 length: 14 amino acids. The V gene end was trimmed by 4 bases and the J gene end by 4 bases; junction bases not matched to a gene: 5. The germline V gene has CDR1 MDHEN and CDR2 SYDVKM. CDR3 DNA sequence: TGTGCCAGCAGTTCAACCGGGACAGGGTACGAGCAGTACTTC. Amino acid sequence: CASSSTGTGYEQYF. The whole variable domain, filled in from reference TRBV28 and TRBJ2-7, reads DVKVTQSSRYLVKRTGEKVFLECVQDMDHENMFWYRQDPGLGLRLIYFSYDVKMKEKGDIPEGYSVSREKKERFSLILESASTNQTSMYLCASSSTGTGYEQYFGPGTRLTVT.

As for this clone: A read error likely explains this, since a far larger clone differs by one base. The CDR3 here is CASGYQDTQYF. DNA of the CDR3: TGTGCCAGCGGGTATCAAGATACGCAGTATTTT. The chain links TRBV2 to TRBJ2-3; D remains ambiguous. The germline gives CDR1 SNHLY, CDR2 FYNNEI. Deletions cut 8 bases from V and 5 bases from J, with 8 bases between. The CDR3 has 11 amino acids.

V is TRBV2 and J is TRBJ2-7, with D perhaps TRBD2 (5 bases). Germline CDR1 and CDR2: SNHLY and FYNNEI. The CDR3 covers 14 residues. V lost 9 bases and J lost 0, with 15 bases in between. CDR3 DNA sequence: TGTGCCAGTACTGATACTAGAGTCTCCTACGAGCAGTACTTC. The encoded protein is CASTDTRVSYEQYF.

The chain joins TRBV5-5 to TRBJ1-3, with D uncertain. Trimming pared 1 base from V and 0 bases from J, leaving 8 bases between. Per the germline V gene, CDR1 is SGHKS and CDR2 is YYEKEE (reference sequence). The CDR3 is 15 residues long. DNA of the CDR3: TGTGCCAGCAGCTTGACGGGGAACTCTGGAAACACCATATATTTT. Its protein is CASSLTGNSGNTIYF.

This chain links TRBV7-3 with TRBJ1-1; D not resolved. The V end was cut by 5 bases, the J end by 3 bases, with 10 bases between. CDR1 and CDR2 from the germline V gene are SGHTA and FQGTGA. The CDR3 is made up of 13 amino acids. The CDR3 sequence: CASSRDRDTEAFF. CDR3 DNA: TGTGCCAGCAGCCGAGACCGCGACACTGAAGCTTTCTTT.

This clone was seen a handful of times. CDR3 sequence: CASSFVQVGSGNTIYF. The CDR3 DNA sequence: TGTGCCAGCAGTTTCGTCCAGGTCGGATCTGGAAACACCATATATTTT. The rearrangement links TRBV28 to TRBJ1-3; the D is unclear. The CDR3 extends over 16 amino acids. Germline V lookup: CDR1 MDHEN, CDR2 SYDVKM. V was cut by 3 bases and J by 1 base, with 13 bases left in between.

On this clone: Distinct nucleotide sequences in the sample also encode this CDR3. The genes are TRBV9 and TRBJ2-3; D unresolved. The CDR3 is 12 residues long. CDR1 SGDLS and CDR2 YYNGEE come from the germline V gene. V was shortened by 0 bases and J by 5 bases, with 4 bases between the two germline ends. This chain's CDR3 is CASSVVGDTQYF. The CDR3 nucleotides are TGTGCCAGCAGCGTAGTTGGAGATACGCAGTATTTT.

This clone has just one count. With a far larger clone one base away, a read error is the likely cause. The rearrangement uses TRBV29-1 and TRBJ2-5; TRBD2 matches at 10 bases. Germline V gives CDR1 SQVTM, CDR2 ANQGSEA. The CDR3 runs 15 residues. V lost 6 bases to trimming and J lost 5 bases; unmatched junction nucleotides: 12. The CDR3 DNA follows: TGCAGCGTGGGGGCTAGCGGGAGTATTTCGGAGACCCAGTACTTC. It codes for CSVGASGSISETQYF.

Here the CDR3 DNA reads TGTGCCAGTAGTATTGCATACGGGACAGGGTCTGGTGAAGCTTTCTTT. It is translated as CASSIAYGTGSGEAFF. This chain uses TRBV19 with TRBJ1-1; 9 nucleotides match TRBD1. Germline-derived CDR1 and CDR2 are LNHDA and SQIVND (reference sequence). Unmatched junction bases numbered 12, after V lost 3 bases and J lost 7 bases. The length of the CDR3 is 16 residues.

A note on this clone: The same CDR3 can be traced to other DNA sequences in this sample. The CDR3 sequence: CASGPQSRNTEAFF. CDR3 DNA: TGTGCCAGCGGGCCCCAAAGCAGGAACACTGAAGCTTTCTTT. The gene calls are TRBV7-2 and TRBJ1-1; D gene uncertain. This CDR3 is 14 amino acids long. CDR1 and CDR2 (germline): SGHTA, FQGNSA. The V end lost 8 bases, the J end lost 1 base, and 14 bases lay between the germline ends. The complete variable domain, with remaining parts taken from reference TRBV7-2 and TRBJ1-1, reads GAGVSQSPSNKVTEKGKDVELRCDPISGHTALYWYRQSLGQGLEFLIYFQGNSAPDKSGLPSDRFSAERTGGSVSTLTIQRTQQEDSAVYLCASGPQSRNTEAFFGQGTRLTVV.

This chain connects TRBV7-8 to TRBJ2-7; D is unclear. CDR1 is SGHVS, CDR2 FQNEAQ, per germline. CDR3 length: 19 residues. V dropped 0 bases and J dropped 3 bases, with 24 bases sitting between them. DNA of the CDR3: TGTGCCAGCAGCTTAGCGCCGGCAGTCCCGGCTAAAAAGGTCTACGAGCAGTACTTC. Protein: CASSLAPAVPAKKVYEQYF.